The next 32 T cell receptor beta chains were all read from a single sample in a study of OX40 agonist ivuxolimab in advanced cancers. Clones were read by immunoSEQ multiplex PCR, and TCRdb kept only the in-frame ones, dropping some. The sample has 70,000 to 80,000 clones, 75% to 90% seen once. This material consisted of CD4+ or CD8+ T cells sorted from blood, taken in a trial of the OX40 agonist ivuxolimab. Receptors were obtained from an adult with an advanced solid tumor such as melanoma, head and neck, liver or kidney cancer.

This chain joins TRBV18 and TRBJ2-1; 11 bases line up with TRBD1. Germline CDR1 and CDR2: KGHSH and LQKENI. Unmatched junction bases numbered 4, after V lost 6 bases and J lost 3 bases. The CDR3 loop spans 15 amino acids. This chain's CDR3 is CASSPGTGGYNEQFF. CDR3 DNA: TGTGCCAGCTCTCCCGGGACAGGGGGCTACAATGAGCAGTTCTTC. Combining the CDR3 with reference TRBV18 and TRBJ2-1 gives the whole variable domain NAGVMQNPRHLVRRRGQEARLRCSPMKGHSHVYWYRQLPEEGLKFMVYLQKENIIDESGMPKERFSAEFPKEGPSILRIQQVVRGDSAAYFCASSPGTGGYNEQFFGPGTRLTVL.

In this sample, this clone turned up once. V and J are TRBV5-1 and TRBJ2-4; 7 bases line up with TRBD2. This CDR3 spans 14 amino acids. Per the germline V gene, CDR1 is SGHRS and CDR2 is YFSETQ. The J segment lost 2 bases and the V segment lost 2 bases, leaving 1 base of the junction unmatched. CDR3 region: CASSFGGTKNIQYF. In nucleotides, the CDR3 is TGCGCCAGCAGCTTCGGGGGGACCAAAAACATTCAGTACTTC. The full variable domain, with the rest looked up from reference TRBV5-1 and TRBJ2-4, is KAGVTQTPRYLIKTRGQQVTLSCSPISGHRSVSWYQQTPGQGLQFLFEYFSETQRNKGNFPGRFSGRQFSNSRSEMNVSTLELGDSALYLCASSFGGTKNIQYFGAGTRLSVL.

CDR3 sequence (DNA): TGTGCCAGCAGTTCGGGACAGGGGGGCACAGATACGCAGTATTTT. Its translation: CASSSGQGGTDTQYF. This chain connects TRBV6-5 to TRBJ2-3, with 11 bases that match TRBD1. V was clipped by 4 bases and J by 1 base; unmatched bases: 1. The germline V gene encodes CDR1 MNHEY and CDR2 SVGAGI. The CDR3 spans 15 residues.

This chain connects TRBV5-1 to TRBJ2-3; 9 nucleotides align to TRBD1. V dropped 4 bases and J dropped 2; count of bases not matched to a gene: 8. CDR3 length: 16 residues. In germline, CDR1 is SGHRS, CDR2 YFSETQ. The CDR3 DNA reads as TGCGCCAGCAGCCAGAGACAGGGGGTGACCACAGATACGCAGTATTTT. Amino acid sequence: CASSQRQGVTTDTQYF.

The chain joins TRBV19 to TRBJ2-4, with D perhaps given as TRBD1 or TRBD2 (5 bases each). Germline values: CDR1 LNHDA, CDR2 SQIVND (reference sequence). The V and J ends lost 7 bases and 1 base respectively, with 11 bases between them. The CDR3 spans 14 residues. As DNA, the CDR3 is TGTGCCAGTAATAAGGGGACGGCCAAAAACATTCAGTACTTC. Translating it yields CASNKGTAKNIQYF.

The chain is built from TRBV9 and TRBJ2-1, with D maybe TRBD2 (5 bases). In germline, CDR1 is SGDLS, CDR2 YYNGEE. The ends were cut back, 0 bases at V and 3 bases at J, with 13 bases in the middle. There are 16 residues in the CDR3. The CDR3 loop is CASSVGPSGDYNEQFF. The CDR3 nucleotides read TGTGCCAGCAGCGTAGGGCCCAGCGGAGACTACAATGAGCAGTTCTTC. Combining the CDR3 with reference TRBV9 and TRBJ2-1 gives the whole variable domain DSGVTQTPKHLITATGQRVTLRCSPRSGDLSVYWYQQSLDQGLQFLIQYYNGEERAKGNILERFSAQQFPDLHSELNLSSLELGDSALYFCASSVGPSGDYNEQFFGPGTRLTVL.

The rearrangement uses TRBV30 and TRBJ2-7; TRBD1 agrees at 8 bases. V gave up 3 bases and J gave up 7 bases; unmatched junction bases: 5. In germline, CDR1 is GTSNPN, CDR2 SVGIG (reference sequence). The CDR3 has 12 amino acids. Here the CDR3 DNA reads TGTGCCTGGAGACGACAGGGGTGGGAGCAGTACTTC. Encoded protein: CAWRRQGWEQYF.

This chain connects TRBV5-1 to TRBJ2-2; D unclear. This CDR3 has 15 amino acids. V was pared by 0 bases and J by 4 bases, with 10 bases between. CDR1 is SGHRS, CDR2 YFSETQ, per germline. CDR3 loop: CASSLGSSGTGELFF. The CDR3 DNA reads TGCGCCAGCAGCTTGGGTTCCTCCGGCACCGGGGAGCTGTTTTTT. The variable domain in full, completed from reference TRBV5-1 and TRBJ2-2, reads KAGVTQTPRYLIKTRGQQVTLSCSPISGHRSVSWYQQTPGQGLQFLFEYFSETQRNKGNFPGRFSGRQFSNSRSEMNVSTLELGDSALYLCASSLGSSGTGELFFGEGSRLTVL.

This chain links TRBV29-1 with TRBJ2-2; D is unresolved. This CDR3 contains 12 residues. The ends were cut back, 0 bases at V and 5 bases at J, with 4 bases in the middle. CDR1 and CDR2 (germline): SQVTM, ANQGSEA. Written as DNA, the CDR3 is TGCAGCGTTGAAGACCGAACCGGGGAGCTGTTTTTT. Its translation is CSVEDRTGELFF.

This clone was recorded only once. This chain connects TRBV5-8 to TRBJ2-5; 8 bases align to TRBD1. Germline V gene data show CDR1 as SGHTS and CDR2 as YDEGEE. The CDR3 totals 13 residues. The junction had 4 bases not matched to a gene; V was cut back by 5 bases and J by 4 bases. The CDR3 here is CASSFDRGETQYF. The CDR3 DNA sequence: TGTGCCAGCAGTTTCGACAGGGGAGAGACCCAGTACTTC.

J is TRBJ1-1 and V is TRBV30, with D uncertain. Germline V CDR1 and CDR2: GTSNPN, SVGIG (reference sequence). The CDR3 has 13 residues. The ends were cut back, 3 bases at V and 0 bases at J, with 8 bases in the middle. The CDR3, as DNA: TGTGCCTGGAGGACGGAGATGAACACTGAAGCTTTCTTT. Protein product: CAWRTEMNTEAFF. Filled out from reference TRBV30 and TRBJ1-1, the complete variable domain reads SQTIHQWPATLVQPVGSPLSLECTVEGTSNPNLYWYRQAAGRGLQLLFYSVGIGQISSEVPQNLSASRPQDRQFILSSKKLLLSDSGFYLCAWRTEMNTEAFFGQGTRLTVV.

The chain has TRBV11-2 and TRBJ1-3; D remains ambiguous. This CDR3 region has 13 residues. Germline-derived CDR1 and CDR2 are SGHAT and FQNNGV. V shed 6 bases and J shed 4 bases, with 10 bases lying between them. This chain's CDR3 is CASSPNRGNTIYF. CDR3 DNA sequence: TGTGCCAGCAGTCCAAACCGAGGAAACACCATATATTTT.

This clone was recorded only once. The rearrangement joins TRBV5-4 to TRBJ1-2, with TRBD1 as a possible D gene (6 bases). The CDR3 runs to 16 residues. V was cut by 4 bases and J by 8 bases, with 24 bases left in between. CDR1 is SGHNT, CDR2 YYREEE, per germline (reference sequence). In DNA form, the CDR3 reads TGTGCCAGCAGCCCCTATCGGCAGGGAGGGGGGACGGGCTACACCTTC. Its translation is CASSPYRQGGGTGYTF.

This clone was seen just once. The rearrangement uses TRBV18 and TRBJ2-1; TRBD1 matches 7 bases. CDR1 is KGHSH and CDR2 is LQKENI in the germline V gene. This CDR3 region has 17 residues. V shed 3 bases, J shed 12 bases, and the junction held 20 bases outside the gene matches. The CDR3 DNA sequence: TGTGCCAGCTCACCGCCATCCCAGTACAGGGGCCCGAGGGGGCAGTTCTTC. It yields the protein CASSPPSQYRGPRGQFF.

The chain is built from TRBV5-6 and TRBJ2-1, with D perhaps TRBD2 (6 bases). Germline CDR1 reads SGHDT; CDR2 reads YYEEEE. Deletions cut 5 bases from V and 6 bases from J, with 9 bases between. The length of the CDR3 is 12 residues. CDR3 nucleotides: TGTGCCAGCAGGCGGGACTTCAATGAGCAGTTCTTC. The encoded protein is CASRRDFNEQFF. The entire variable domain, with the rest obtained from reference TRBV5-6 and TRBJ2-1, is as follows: DAGVTQSPTHLIKTRGQQVTLRCSPKSGHDTVSWYQQALGQGPQFIFQYYEEEERQRGNFPDRFSGHQFPNYSSELNVNALLLGDSALYLCASRRDFNEQFFGPGTRLTVL.

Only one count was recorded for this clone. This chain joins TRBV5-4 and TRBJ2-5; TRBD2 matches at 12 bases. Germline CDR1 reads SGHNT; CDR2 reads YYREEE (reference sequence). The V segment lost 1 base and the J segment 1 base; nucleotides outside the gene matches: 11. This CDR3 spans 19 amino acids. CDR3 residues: CASSLSTLAGGSGQETQYF. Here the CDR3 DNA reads TGTGCCAGCAGCTTGTCTACACTAGCGGGAGGATCGGGCCAAGAGACCCAGTACTTC.

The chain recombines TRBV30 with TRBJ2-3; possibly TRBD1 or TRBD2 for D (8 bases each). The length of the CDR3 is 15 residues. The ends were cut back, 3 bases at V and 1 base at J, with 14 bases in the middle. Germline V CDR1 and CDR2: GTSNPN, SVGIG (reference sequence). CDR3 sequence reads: CAWSRGREGTDTQYF. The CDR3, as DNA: TGTGCCTGGAGCAGGGGGCGGGAGGGCACAGATACGCAGTATTTT.

The CDR3 nucleotides are TGTGCCAGCAGCGGGGGACAGGGACGACAAGAGACCCAGTACTTC. Translated: CASSGGQGRQETQYF. The chain has TRBV5-4 and TRBJ2-5, with 9 nucleotides matching TRBD1. The germline gives CDR1 SGHNT, CDR2 YYREEE (reference sequence). V was pared by 4 bases and J by 2 bases, with 6 bases of the junction left unmatched. This CDR3 has 15 amino acids.

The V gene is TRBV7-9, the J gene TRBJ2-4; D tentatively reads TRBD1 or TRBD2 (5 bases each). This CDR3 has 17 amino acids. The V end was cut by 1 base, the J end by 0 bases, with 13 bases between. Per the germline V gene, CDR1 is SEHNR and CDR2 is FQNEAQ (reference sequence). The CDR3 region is CASSLGMGVPAKNIQYF. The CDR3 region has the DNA TGTGCCAGCAGCTTAGGGATGGGGGTACCAGCCAAAAACATTCAGTACTTC.

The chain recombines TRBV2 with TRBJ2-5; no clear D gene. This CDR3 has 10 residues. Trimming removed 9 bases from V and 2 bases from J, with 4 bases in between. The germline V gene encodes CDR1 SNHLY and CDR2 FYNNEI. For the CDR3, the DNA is TGTGCCAGTTCACAAGAGACCCAGTACTTC. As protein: CASSQETQYF.

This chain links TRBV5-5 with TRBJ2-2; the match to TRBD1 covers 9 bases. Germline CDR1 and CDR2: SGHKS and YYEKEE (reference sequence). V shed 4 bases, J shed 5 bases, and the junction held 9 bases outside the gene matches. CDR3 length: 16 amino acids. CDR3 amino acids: CASSTQQGAGTGELFF. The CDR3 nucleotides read TGTGCCAGCAGCACACAACAGGGGGCAGGAACCGGGGAGCTGTTTTTT.

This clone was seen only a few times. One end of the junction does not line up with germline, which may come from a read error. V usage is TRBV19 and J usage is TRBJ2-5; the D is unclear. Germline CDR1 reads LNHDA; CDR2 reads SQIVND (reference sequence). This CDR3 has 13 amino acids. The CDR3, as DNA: TGTGCCAGTAGTGAGGACCGTCAAGGGACCCAGTACTTC. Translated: CASSEDRQGTQYF. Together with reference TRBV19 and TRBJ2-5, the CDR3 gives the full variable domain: DGGITQSPKYLFRKEGQNVTLSCEQNLNHDAMYWYRQDPGQGLRLIYYSQIVNDFQKGDIAEGYSVSREKKESFPLTVTSAQKNPTAFYLCASSEDRQGTQYFGPGTRLLVL.

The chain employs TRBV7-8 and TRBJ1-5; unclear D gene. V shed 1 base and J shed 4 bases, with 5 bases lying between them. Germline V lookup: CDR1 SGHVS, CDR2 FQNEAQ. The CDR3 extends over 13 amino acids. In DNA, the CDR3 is TGTGCCAGCAGCTTAGGGGTAAATCAGCCCCAGCATTTT. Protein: CASSLGVNQPQHF.

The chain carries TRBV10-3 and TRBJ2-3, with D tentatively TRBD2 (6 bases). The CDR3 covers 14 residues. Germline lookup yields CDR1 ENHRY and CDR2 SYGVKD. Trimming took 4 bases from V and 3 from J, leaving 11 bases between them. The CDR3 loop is CAISARLGTDTQYF. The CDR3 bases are TGTGCCATCAGTGCCCGACTAGGGACAGATACGCAGTATTTT.

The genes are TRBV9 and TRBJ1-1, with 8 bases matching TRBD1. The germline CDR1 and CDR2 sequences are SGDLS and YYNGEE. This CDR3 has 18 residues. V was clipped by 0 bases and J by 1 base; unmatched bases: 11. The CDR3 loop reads CASSVGVNRGAANTEAFF. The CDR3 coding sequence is TGTGCCAGCAGCGTAGGAGTTAACAGGGGGGCGGCGAACACTGAAGCTTTCTTT.

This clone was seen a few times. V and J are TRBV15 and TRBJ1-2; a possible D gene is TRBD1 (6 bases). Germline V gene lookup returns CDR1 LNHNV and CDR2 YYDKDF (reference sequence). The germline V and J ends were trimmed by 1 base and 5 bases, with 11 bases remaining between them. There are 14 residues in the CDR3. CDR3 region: CATSRVGGPYGYTF. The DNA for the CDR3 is TGTGCCACCAGCAGAGTTGGGGGGCCATATGGCTACACCTTC.

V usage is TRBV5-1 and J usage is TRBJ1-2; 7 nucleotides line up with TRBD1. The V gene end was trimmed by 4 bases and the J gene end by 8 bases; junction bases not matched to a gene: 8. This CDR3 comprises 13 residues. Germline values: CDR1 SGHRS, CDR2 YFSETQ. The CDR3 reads CASSLGTVIGYTF. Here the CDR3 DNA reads TGCGCCAGCAGCCTCGGGACAGTGATAGGCTACACCTTC.

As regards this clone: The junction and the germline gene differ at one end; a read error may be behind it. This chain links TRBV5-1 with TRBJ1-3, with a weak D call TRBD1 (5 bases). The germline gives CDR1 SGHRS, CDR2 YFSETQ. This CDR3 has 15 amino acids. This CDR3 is CASSPPQGSGSTIYF. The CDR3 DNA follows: TGCGCCAGCAGCCCACCTCAGGGTTCTGGAAGCACCATATATTTT.

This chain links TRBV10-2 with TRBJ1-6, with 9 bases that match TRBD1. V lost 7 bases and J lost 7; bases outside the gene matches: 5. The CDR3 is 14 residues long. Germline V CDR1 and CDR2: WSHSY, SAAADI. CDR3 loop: CASTGQGGNSPLHF. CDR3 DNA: TGCGCCAGCACGGGACAGGGAGGGAATTCACCCCTCCACTTT.

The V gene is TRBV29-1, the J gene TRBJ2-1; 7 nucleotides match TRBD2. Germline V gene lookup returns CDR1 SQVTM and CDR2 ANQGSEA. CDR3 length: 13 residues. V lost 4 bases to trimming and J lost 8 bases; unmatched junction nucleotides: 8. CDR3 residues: CSVGGTIFYEQFF. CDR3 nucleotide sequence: TGCAGCGTTGGGGGGACTATATTCTATGAGCAGTTCTTC.

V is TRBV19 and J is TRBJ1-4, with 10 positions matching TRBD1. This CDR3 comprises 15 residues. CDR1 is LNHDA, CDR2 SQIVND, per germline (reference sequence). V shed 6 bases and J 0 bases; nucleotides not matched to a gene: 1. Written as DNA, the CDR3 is TGTGCCAGTAGAGGACAGGGGGCAACTAATGAAAAACTGTTTTTT. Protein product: CASRGQGATNEKLFF.

The CDR3 region has the DNA TGTGCCAGCAGCAAGGTCAGGTCCTACGAGCAGTACTTC. Protein sequence: CASSKVRSYEQYF. The rearrangement joins TRBV21-1 to TRBJ2-7; whether TRBD1, the table's D call, matches the DNA was not checked. TRBV21-1 is noted as a pseudogene. The CDR3 has 13 residues.